This TCR beta chain is drawn from a study of T cells in Graves' hyperthyroidism and ophthalmopathy. The CDR3 regions of TCR beta were amplified from RNA transcripts. The HTBI primer set was used in a first-round RT-PCR of the TCR CDR3. TCRdb reprocessed the multiplex PCR reads with MiXCR, giving one entry per CDR3 protein. The profile shows 600,000 to 700,000 distinct CDR3 sequences, roughly 14% of them singletons. This clonotype was recorded a few times. CDR3 size: 15 residues. With 1 base clipped from V and 4 bases from J, the junction kept 4 bases outside the gene matches. CDR1 SGHDN and CDR2 FVKESK come from the germline V gene.

The clonotype comes from a woman in her thirties or forties with Graves' ophthalmopathy. The sample was blood. This rearrangement joins TRBV14 to TRBJ2-7; the match to TRBD2 covers 10 bases. The CDR3 sequence: CASSQVAGGLYEQYF. The CDR3 DNA reads as TGTGCCAGCAGCCAAGTAGCGGGAGGTTTGTACGAGCAGTACTTC.